Listed below are T cell receptor beta chains from one sample, sequenced in a study of OX40 agonist ivuxolimab in advanced cancers. The table came from immunoSEQ multiplex PCR; TCRdb's copy has only in-frame clones and leaves some out. The sample contains some 59,000 clones, about 80% of which appear only once. Material: CD4+ or CD8+ T cells sorted from blood, obtained in a trial of the OX40 agonist ivuxolimab. These receptors all come from an adult with an advanced solid tumor such as melanoma, head and neck, liver or kidney cancer. CDR3s include the opening cysteine and the closing phenylalanine or tryptophan. D genes are given only for firm matches. Size is omitted from some rows. Given values are once, few, many or a class for expanded clones.

V gene	J gene	clone size	CDR3 length	D gene	CDR3 DNA	CDR3 protein
TRBV14	TRBJ2-7	-	11	-	TGTGCCAGCAGCCCACCTGGGAAGCAGTACTTC	CASSPPGKQYF
TRBV6-6	TRBJ2-5	-	15	TRBD1	TGTGCCAGCAGTTCCCGGACAGGGGGTATAGAGACCCAGTACTTC	CASSSRTGGIETQYF
TRBV7-2	TRBJ2-1	-	13	TRBD2	TGTGCCAGCAGCTTACTAGCGGGAAATGAGCAGTTCTTC	CASSLLAGNEQFF
TRBV28	TRBJ1-5	few	12	-	TGTGCCAGCAGTCCACCCTTTAAGCCCCAGCATTTT	CASSPPFKPQHF
TRBV9	TRBJ1-3	-	16	TRBD1	TGTGCCAGCAGCCCACAGGGGGAGCGGTTTGGAAACACCATATATTTT	CASSPQGERFGNTIYF
TRBV7-9	TRBJ2-7	-	13	-	TGTGCCAGCAGCTTGGACGGTTTCTACGAGCAGTACTTC	CASSLDGFYEQYF
TRBV7-9	TRBJ2-5	-	16	-	TGTGCCAGCAGCTTAGTTGGAGGAGGGGCGCAAGAGACCCAGTACTTC	CASSLVGGGAQETQYF
TRBV7-2	TRBJ2-1	-	12	-	TGTGCCAGCACCAGGGGGGACAATGAGCAGTTCTTC	CASTRGDNEQFF
TRBV5-1	TRBJ2-2	few	14	-	TGCGCCAGCCAGCCCCGCCTTTCGTCCGGGGAGCTGTTTTTT	CASQPRLSSGELFF
TRBV7-8	TRBJ2-1	-	16	-	TGTGCCAGCAGCTTAGAAGCTAGTTGGTATTCGGCTGAGCAGTTCTTC	CASSLEASWYSAEQFF
TRBV11-2	TRBJ1-4	-	14	-	TGTGCCAGCAGCTTATCGGGGGTACAGGAAAAACTGTTTTTT	CASSLSGVQEKLFF
TRBV6-1	TRBJ2-4	-	13	-	TGTGCCAGCAGTGGACTAGCCAAAAACATTCAGTACTTC	CASSGLAKNIQYF
TRBV6-5	TRBJ1-6	-	14	-	TGTGCCAGCAGTGACCCTGGGGCAGTTTCACCCCTCCACTTT	CASSDPGAVSPLHF
TRBV5-4	TRBJ2-7	-	12	-	TGTGCCAGCAGCCAAGGAAGGTACGAGCAGTACTTC	CASSQGRYEQYF
TRBV30	TRBJ1-6	few	17	TRBD1	TGTGCCTGGAGTTTTGTGGGACAGAGCTCCTATAATTCACCCCTCCACTTT	CAWSFVGQSSYNSPLHF
TRBV11-2	TRBJ2-7	-	14	TRBD2	TGTGCCAGCAGCTTAGATCGGGGGGTCCACGAGCAGTACTTC	CASSLDRGVHEQYF
TRBV6-1	TRBJ1-1	-	10	-	TGTGCCAGCAGTGGGGTTTTGGCTTTCTTT	CASSGVLAFF
TRBV28	TRBJ2-5	-	15	-	TGTGCCAGCAGTTTACGTAGCGGAATGGTAGAGACCCAGTACTTC	CASSLRSGMVETQYF
TRBV5-1	TRBJ1-5	-	15	-	TGCGCCAGCAGCCCGTGGGGGAGGGACGATCAGCCCCAGCATTTT	CASSPWGRDDQPQHF
TRBV27	TRBJ2-7	-	13	-	TGTGCCAGCAGGTCCACAATCAAGGACGAGCAGTACTTC	CASRSTIKDEQYF
TRBV4-2	TRBJ2-2	-	15	TRBD2	TGTGCCAGCAGATACATAGCGGGAGGGGCCGGGGAGCTGTTTTTT	CASRYIAGGAGELFF
TRBV6-1	TRBJ2-7	-	13	-	TGTGCCAGCAGTGGAACGCCGATCTACGAGCAGTACTTC	CASSGTPIYEQYF
TRBV18	TRBJ2-2	-	15	TRBD2	TGTGCCAGCTCACAAACTAGCGGGGGATCCGGGGAGCTGTTTTTT	CASSQTSGGSGELFF
TRBV19	TRBJ1-3	-	14	TRBD1	TGTGCCAGTAGTACGGGACAGGCCGGAAACACCATATATTTT	CASSTGQAGNTIYF
TRBV7-2	TRBJ2-7	-	18	TRBD2	TGTGCCAGCAGCCCCCCGAGGGCCTTAGCGGGGGTGCTTTACGAGCAGTACTTC	CASSPPRALAGVLYEQYF
TRBV5-4	TRBJ1-1	-	14	-	TGTGCCAGCAGCTTGGCCTGGCAGAGCACTGAAGCTTTCTTT	CASSLAWQSTEAFF
TRBV6-5	TRBJ1-3	once	13	-	TGTGCCAGCAAAGCTGAGAGTCCAAACACCATATATTTT	CASKAESPNTIYF
TRBV13	TRBJ1-3	-	16	TRBD1	TGTGCCAGCAGCTTAGGCCTACAGGGGGTTGGAAACACCATATATTTT	CASSLGLQGVGNTIYF
TRBV6-6	TRBJ1-5	-	13	-	TGTGCCAGCAGTTATGGAGGGAGTCAGCCCCAGCATTTT	CASSYGGSQPQHF
TRBV9	TRBJ2-5	-	15	-	TGTGCCAGCAGCGTAGTTCCGGGGGTTGGAGAGACCCAGTACTTC	CASSVVPGVGETQYF
TRBV5-1	TRBJ2-6	-	16	-	TGCGCCAGCAGCTTGGGGGGACCCTCTGGGGCCAACGTCCTGACTTTC	CASSLGGPSGANVLTF
TRBV11-2	TRBJ2-3	-	13	-	TGTGCCAGCAGCTTAGATAGGGGTGATACGCAGTATTTT	CASSLDRGDTQYF
TRBV27	TRBJ1-4	few	14	TRBD1	TGTGCCAGCAGCCTGACAGGGAGTGAGGAAAAACTGTTTTTT	CASSLTGSEEKLFF
TRBV18	TRBJ1-2	-	18	TRBD1	TGTGCCAGCTCACCGATGGGGGGACAGGGATCCCATAACTATGGCTACACCTTC	CASSPMGGQGSHNYGYTF
TRBV18	TRBJ2-7	-	15	TRBD1	TGTGCCAGCTCACCACCCGGGACAGGGAGCTACGAGCAGTACTTC	CASSPPGTGSYEQYF
TRBV7-9	TRBJ2-7	-	15	-	TGTGCCAGCAGCTTAATGCGCGGGTCAGGGTACGAGCAGTACTTC	CASSLMRGSGYEQYF
TRBV5-6	TRBJ2-3	-	17	-	TGTGCCAGCAGCTTCTCAGCAACCCGGGACGGCACAGATACGCAGTATTTT	CASSFSATRDGTDTQYF
TRBV18	TRBJ1-5	-	15	-	TGTGCCAGCTCCCCGACGGGGTATAGCAATCAGCCCCAGCATTTT	CASSPTGYSNQPQHF
TRBV5-6	TRBJ2-7	-	15	-	TGTGCCAGCAGCCCTCCCCAAGCAGGTCGCTACGAGCAGTACTTC	CASSPPQAGRYEQYF
TRBV7-2	TRBJ1-5	-	14	-	TGTGCCAGCAGCTTATACGGAAACAATCAGCCCCAGCATTTT	CASSLYGNNQPQHF
TRBV9	TRBJ2-7	-	14	TRBD2	TGTGCCAGCAGCCCCCGACTAGCCGGCTACGAGCAGTACTTC	CASSPRLAGYEQYF
TRBV7-2	TRBJ2-6	few	15	TRBD2	TGTGCCAGCAGCCCCGGGGGGGCTGGGGCCAACGTCCTGACTTTC	CASSPGGAGANVLTF
TRBV6-6	TRBJ2-7	-	15	TRBD1	TGTGCCAGCAGTTACTCGGGACAGCAAGCCTACGAGCAGTACTTC	CASSYSGQQAYEQYF
TRBV7-9	TRBJ1-1	-	15	TRBD1	TGTGCCAGCAGCTTAGTTCAGGGGGGTAGGACTGAAGCTTTCTTT	CASSLVQGGRTEAFF
TRBV27	TRBJ2-7	-	14	-	TGTGCCAGCAGTTTAGCGGGACACCTCTACGAGCAGTACTTC	CASSLAGHLYEQYF
TRBV5-8	TRBJ2-2	-	16	-	TGTGCCAGCAGCCTCCGGGGCAGCGCGAACACCGGGGAGCTGTTTTTT	CASSLRGSANTGELFF
TRBV27	TRBJ2-1	-	14	TRBD2	TGTGCCAGCACCGCGGGGGGGACATCCAATGAGCAGTTCTTC	CASTAGGTSNEQFF
TRBV7-8	TRBJ2-7	-	20	-	TGTGCCAGCAGCTCCAAAAGAAAGGGGTTGACAGGAAAAACGGCCTACGAGCAGTACTTC	CASSSKRKGLTGKTAYEQYF
TRBV11-2	TRBJ2-3	-	14	-	TGTGCCAGCAGCTCCAGGGCTGGCACAGATACGCAGTATTTT	CASSSRAGTDTQYF
TRBV30	TRBJ1-2	-	13	-	TGTGCCGGTGAGACAGGCTATGACTATGGCTACACCTTC	CAGETGYDYGYTF
TRBV7-8	TRBJ2-3	-	14	-	TGTGCCAGCAGCTTAGGGAGGGGAACAGATACGCAGTATTTT	CASSLGRGTDTQYF
TRBV19	TRBJ1-2	-	14	-	TGTGCCAGTAGTATTGTCGGGGGCCTTCATGGCTATACCTTC	CASSIVGGLHGYTF
TRBV7-2	TRBJ1-2	-	16	-	TGTGCCAGCAGCTTAACCGGACAGAGCTCTAACTATGGCTACACCTTC	CASSLTGQSSNYGYTF
TRBV6-5	TRBJ2-5	-	15	TRBD1	TGTGCCAGCAGTTACCTAGTTACAGGGGTGAAGGAGCAGTACTTC	CASSYLVTGVKEQYF
TRBV11-2	TRBJ2-4	-	19	TRBD2	TGTGCCAGCAGCCCCAACGGGCTAGCGGGGGGCCTAGCCAAAAACATTCAGTACTTC	CASSPNGLAGGLAKNIQYF